A single sample gave rise to the 3 T cell receptor beta chains below, sequenced in a study of blood T cell repertoires in COVID-19. Data came from immunoSEQ multiplex PCR; TCRdb stores just in-frame clones and leaves some out. The sample contains approximately 240,000 clones, approximately 83% of which appear only once. Material for sequencing was peripheral blood. All receptors derive from a woman in her twenties or thirties who had recovered from COVID-19.

V is TRBV6-4 and J is TRBJ2-1; 8 nucleotides align to TRBD2. The ends lost 2 bases at V and 1 base at J; junction bases unmatched: 1. This CDR3 is built from 15 residues. Germline CDR1 and CDR2: MRHNA and SNTAGT. Written as DNA, the CDR3 is TGTGCCAGCAGTGACGGCGGGGGGTCCTACAATGAGCAGTTCTTC. Residues: CASSDGGGSYNEQFF.

This chain connects TRBV2 to TRBJ1-1; 7 bases map to TRBD1. This CDR3 region has 14 residues. Germline V CDR1 and CDR2: SNHLY, FYNNEI. Losses at the gene ends were 6 bases for V and 3 bases for J; bases not matched to a gene: 7. CDR3 residues: CASRPDRADTEAFF. DNA for the CDR3: TGTGCCAGCAGACCTGACAGGGCGGACACTGAAGCTTTCTTT.

The sample holds one count of this clone. This rearrangement joins TRBV16 to TRBJ1-3; no reliable D call. V lost 3 bases and J 2 bases, leaving 11 bases between the germline ends. This CDR3 is 15 amino acids long. The germline V gene has CDR1 KGHSY and CDR2 FQNENV. CDR3 DNA: TGTGCCAGCAGCCATCCTATTGATGCTGGAAACACCATATATTTT. It specifies CASSHPIDAGNTIYF.